Here is one TCR beta chain with its context. As yet, its antigen is unknown. TCRdb fed the 5' RACE reads into MiXCR, producing one record per CDR3 protein. The repertoire includes 700,000 to 1,000,000 distinct CDR3 sequences, approximately 12% of them detected once, and 0.51% sits in the top ten. These data originate in a study of CD8 T cells in ankylosing spondylitis. The germline V gene has CDR1 MDHEN and CDR2 SYDVKM. Trimming cost V 6 bases and J 10 bases; bases outside gene matches: 10. The CDR3 loop spans 15 amino acids. The study's findings and limits: What seemed typical of ankylosing spondylitis blood was a TCR beta motif built from about 8 highly homologous variants.

The source of this sequence is a male donor with ankylosing spondylitis. The source material was blood, either unsorted or a sorted T cell fraction (not recorded which). This chain joins TRBV28 and TRBJ1-6, with 9 bases that match TRBD1. The CDR3 DNA follows: TGTGCCAGCAGCACAAGGGACAGGGTGGACTCACCCCTCCACTTT. Translation gives CASSTRDRVDSPLHF.